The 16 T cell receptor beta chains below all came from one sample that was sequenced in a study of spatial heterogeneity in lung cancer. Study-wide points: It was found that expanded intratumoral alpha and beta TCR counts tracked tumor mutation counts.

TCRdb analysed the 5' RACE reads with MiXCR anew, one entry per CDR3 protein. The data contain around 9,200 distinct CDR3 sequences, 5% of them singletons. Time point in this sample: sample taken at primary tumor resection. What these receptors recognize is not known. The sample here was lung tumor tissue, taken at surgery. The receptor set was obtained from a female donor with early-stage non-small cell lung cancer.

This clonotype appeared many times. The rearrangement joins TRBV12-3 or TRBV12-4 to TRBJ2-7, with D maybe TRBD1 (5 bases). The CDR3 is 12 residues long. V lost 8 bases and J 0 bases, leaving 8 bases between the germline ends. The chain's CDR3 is CASQQDSYEQYF. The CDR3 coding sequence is TGTGCCAGCCAACAGGACTCCTACGAGCAGTACTTC.

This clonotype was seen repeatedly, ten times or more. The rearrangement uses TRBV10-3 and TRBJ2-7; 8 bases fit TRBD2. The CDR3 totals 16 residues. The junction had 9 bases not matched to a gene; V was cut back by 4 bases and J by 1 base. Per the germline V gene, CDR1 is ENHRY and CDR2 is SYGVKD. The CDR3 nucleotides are TGTGCCATCAGTGGTATTAGCGGGATTGGTTCCTACGAGCAGTACTTC. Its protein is CAISGISGIGSYEQYF.

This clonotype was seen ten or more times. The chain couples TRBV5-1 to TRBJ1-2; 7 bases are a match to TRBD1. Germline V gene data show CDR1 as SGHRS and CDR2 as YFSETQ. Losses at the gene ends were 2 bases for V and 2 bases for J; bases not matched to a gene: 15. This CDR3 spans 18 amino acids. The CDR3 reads CASSFHPTGAGINYGYTF. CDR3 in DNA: TGCGCCAGCAGCTTCCACCCCACAGGGGCGGGTATAAACTATGGCTACACCTTC.

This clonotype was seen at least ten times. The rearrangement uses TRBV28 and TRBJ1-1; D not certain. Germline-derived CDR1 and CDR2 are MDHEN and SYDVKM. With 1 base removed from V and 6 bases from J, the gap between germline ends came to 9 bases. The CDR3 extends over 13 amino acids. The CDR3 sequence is CASSLLWAAEAFF. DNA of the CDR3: TGTGCCAGCAGTTTATTATGGGCGGCTGAAGCTTTCTTT.

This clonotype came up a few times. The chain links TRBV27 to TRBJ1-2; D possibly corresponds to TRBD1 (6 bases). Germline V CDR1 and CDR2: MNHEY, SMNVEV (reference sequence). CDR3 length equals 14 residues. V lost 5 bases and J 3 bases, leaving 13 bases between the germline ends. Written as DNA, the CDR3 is TGTGCCAGCAGTACCCCGGGGGGCGACTATGGCTACACCTTC. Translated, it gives CASSTPGGDYGYTF.

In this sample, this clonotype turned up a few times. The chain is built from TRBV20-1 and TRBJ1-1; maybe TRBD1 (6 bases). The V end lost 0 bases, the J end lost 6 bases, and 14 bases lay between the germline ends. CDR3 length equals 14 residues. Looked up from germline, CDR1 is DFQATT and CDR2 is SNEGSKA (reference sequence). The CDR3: CSARDRGGRPEAFF. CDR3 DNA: TGCAGTGCTAGAGACAGGGGTGGTCGACCTGAAGCTTTCTTT.

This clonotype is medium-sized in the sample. In DNA, the CDR3 is TGCAGTGCTCATACTAGCGGTAATGAGCAGTTCTTC. It encodes CSAHTSGNEQFF. V usage is TRBV20-1 and J usage is TRBJ2-1; 8 bases map to TRBD2. The CDR3 is made up of 12 amino acids. The V and J ends lost 5 bases and 7 bases, in that order; junction bases with no gene match: 4. Germline-derived CDR1 and CDR2 are DFQATT and SNEGSKA (reference sequence).

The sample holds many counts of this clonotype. The CDR3 region is CASSRQGPGELFF. The CDR3 bases are TGTGCCAGCAGCCGACAGGGTCCCGGGGAGCTGTTTTTT. The V and J genes are TRBV14 and TRBJ2-2, with 7 bases fitting TRBD1. There are 13 residues in the CDR3. J gave up 6 bases and V 4 bases, and 2 bases lay outside the gene matches. Germline V gene data show CDR1 as SGHDN and CDR2 as FVKESK.

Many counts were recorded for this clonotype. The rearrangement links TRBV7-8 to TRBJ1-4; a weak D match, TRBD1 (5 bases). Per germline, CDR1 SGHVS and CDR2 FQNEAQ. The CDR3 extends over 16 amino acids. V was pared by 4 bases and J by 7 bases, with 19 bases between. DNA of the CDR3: TGTGCCAGCAGCTCCACTGCGACCGTCGGGGGTGAAAAACTGTTTTTT. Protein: CASSSTATVGGEKLFF.

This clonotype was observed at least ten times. CDR3 sequence (DNA): TGTGCCAGCAGCTTAGATCAGGCAGACACTGAAGCTTTCTTT. Its protein product is CASSLDQADTEAFF. The chain is built from TRBV11-2 and TRBJ1-1; no clear D. CDR1 and CDR2 from the germline V gene are SGHAT and FQNNGV. The CDR3 is 14 amino acids. V was clipped by 0 bases and J by 3 bases, with 8 bases between them. The full variable domain, in which reference TRBV11-2 and TRBJ1-1 provide the parts outside the CDR3, is EAGVAQSPRYKIIEKRQSVAFWCNPISGHATLYWYQQILGQGPKLLIQFQNNGVVDDSQLPKDRFSAERLKGVDSTLKIQPAKLEDSAVYLCASSLDQADTEAFFGQGTRLTVV.

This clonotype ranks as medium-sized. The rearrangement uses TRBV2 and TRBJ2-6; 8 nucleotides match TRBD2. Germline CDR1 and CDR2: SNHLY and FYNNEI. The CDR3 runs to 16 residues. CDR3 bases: TGTGCTAGAGAACGGGGGGGCGCGTCTGGGGCCAACGTCCTGACTTTC. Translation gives CARERGGASGANVLTF.

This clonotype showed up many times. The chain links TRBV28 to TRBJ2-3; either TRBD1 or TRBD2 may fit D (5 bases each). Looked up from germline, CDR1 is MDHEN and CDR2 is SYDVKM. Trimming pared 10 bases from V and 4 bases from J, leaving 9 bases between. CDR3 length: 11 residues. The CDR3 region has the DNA TGTGCCACCAGAGGGGCAGATACGCAGTATTTT. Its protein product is CATRGADTQYF.

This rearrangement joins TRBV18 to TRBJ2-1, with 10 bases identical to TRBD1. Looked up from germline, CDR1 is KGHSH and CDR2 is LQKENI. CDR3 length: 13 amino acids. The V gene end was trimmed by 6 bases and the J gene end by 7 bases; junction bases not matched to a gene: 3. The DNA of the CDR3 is TGTGCCAGCTCGACGGGACAGGGGAATGAGCAGTTCTTC. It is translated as CASSTGQGNEQFF. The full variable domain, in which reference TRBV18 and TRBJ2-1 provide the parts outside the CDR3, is NAGVMQNPRHLVRRRGQEARLRCSPMKGHSHVYWYRQLPEEGLKFMVYLQKENIIDESGMPKERFSAEFPKEGPSILRIQQVVRGDSAAYFCASSTGQGNEQFFGPGTRLTVL.

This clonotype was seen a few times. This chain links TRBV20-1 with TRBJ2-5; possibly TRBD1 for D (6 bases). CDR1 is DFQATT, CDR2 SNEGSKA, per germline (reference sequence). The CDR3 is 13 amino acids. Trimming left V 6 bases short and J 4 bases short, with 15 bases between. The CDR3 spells CSALTTGRETQYF. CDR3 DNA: TGCAGTGCCCTAACCACAGGGAGAGAGACCCAGTACTTC.

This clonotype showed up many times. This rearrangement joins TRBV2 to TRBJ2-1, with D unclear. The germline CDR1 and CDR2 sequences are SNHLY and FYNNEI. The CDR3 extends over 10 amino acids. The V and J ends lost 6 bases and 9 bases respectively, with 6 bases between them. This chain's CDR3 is CASRIVEQFF. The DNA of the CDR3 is TGTGCCAGCAGAATTGTTGAGCAGTTCTTC.

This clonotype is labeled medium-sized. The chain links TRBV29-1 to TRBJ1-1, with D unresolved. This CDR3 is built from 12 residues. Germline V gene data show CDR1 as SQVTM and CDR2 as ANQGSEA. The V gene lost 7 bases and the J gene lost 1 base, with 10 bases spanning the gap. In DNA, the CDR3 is TGCAGCGCCCCCATAGGGAACACTGAAGCTTTCTTT. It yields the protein CSAPIGNTEAFF.